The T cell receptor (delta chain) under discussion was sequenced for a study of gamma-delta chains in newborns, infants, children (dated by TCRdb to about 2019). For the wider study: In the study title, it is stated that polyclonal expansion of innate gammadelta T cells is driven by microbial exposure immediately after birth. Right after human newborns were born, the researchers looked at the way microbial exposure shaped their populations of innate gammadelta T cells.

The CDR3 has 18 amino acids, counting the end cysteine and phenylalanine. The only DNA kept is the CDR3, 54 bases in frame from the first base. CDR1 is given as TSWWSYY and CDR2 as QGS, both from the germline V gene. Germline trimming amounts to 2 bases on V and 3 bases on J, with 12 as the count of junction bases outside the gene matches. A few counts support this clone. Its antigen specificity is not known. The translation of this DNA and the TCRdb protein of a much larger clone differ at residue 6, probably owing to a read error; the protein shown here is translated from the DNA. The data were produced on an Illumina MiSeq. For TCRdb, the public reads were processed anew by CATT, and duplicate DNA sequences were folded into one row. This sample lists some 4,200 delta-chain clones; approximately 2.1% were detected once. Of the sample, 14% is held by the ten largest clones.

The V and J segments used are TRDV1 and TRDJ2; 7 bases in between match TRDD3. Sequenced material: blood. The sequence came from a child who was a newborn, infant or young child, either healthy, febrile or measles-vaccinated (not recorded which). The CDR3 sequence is CALGEGGGSRPLTAQLFF. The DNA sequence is TGTGCTCTTGGGGAAGGGGGGGGATCCCGACCACTGACAGCACAACTCTTCTTT.